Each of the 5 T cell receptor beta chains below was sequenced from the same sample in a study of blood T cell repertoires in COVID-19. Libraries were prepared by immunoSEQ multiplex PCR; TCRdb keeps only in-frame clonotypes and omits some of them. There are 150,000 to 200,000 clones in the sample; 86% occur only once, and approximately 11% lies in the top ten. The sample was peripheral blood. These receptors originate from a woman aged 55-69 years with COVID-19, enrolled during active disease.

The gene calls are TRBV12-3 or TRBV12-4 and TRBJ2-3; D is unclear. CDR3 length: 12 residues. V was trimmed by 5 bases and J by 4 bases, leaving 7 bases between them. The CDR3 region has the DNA TGTGCCAGCAGTCACACCCCAGATACGCAGTATTTT. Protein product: CASSHTPDTQYF.

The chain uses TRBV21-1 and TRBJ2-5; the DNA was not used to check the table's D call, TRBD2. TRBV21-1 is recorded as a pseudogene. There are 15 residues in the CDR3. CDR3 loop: CASSNGVEGRETQYF. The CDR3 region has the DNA TGTGCCAGCAGCAATGGGGTGGAGGGGCGAGAGACCCAGTACTTC.

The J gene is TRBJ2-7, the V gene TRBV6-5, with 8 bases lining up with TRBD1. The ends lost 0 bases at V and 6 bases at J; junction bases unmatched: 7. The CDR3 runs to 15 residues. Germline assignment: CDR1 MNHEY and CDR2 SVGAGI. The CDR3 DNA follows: TGTGCCAGCAGTTACTCGATTGGCAGGGGGCGCGAGCAGTACTTC. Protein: CASSYSIGRGREQYF.

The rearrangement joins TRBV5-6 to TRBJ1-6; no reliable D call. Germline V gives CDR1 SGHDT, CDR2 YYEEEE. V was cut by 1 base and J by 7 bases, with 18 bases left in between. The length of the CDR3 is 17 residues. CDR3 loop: CASSLLLGRLENSPLHF. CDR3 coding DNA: TGTGCCAGCAGCTTGCTTCTAGGGAGGCTAGAGAATTCACCCCTCCACTTT. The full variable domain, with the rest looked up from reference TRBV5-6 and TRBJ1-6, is DAGVTQSPTHLIKTRGQQVTLRCSPKSGHDTVSWYQQALGQGPQFIFQYYEEEERQRGNFPDRFSGHQFPNYSSELNVNALLLGDSALYLCASSLLLGRLENSPLHFGNGTRLTVT.

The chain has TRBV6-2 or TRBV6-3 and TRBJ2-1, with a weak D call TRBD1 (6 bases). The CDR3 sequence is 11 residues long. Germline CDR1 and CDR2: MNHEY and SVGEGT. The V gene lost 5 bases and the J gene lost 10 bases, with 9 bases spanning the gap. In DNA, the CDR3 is TGTGCCAGCAGTAACCAGGGGGAGCAGTTCTTC. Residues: CASSNQGEQFF.